Given below is one T cell receptor (beta chain) in context. Its matching antigen is unknown. This CDR3 spans 15 amino acids. CDR1 and CDR2 from the germline V gene are MDHEN and SYDVKM. The V end was cut by 6 bases, the J end by 1 base, with 12 bases between. The sample is drawn from a study of cytomegalovirus exposure and HLA in healthy donors. The study's findings and limits: It was shown in a later analysis that HLA-associated TCR beta chains were more clonally expanded than other, equally common chains.

Researchers ran the PCR with 60 Vbeta and 13 Jbeta primers. Libraries were prepared by immunoSEQ multiplex PCR; TCRdb keeps only in-frame clonotypes and omits some of them. The sample has roughly 190,000 clones, around two thirds seen once; the top ten hold 2.5% to 3%. The clonotype was recovered from a man between 40 and 49 years old in good health and CMV-seronegative. This rearrangement joins TRBV28 to TRBJ2-2, with D unresolved. The sample taken for sequencing was PBMCs. CDR3 sequence: CASRPPRGNTGELFF. CDR3 bases: TGTGCCAGCAGGCCCCCTCGAGGGAACACCGGGGAGCTGTTTTTT. Full variable domain (missing parts from reference TRBV28 and TRBJ2-2): DVKVTQSSRYLVKRTGEKVFLECVQDMDHENMFWYRQDPGLGLRLIYFSYDVKMKEKGDIPEGYSVSREKKERFSLILESASTNQTSMYLCASRPPRGNTGELFFGEGSRLTVL.